This TCR beta chain was recovered during a study of shared clonotypes between healthy human individuals. Study-level results: Estimated clonotype richness was generally higher in naive than memory subsets. Shared clonotypes across all four donors exceeded non-shared ones in generation probability. It was anticipated that sequencing depth would influence how many clonotypes donors shared. Rarefaction showed sorted-subset sequencing was incomplete despite large depth.

Generated by immunoSEQ multiplex PCR, the TCRdb table keeps only in-frame clones and is missing some. The data hold about 2.4 million clones, with 80% to 95% observed a single time. As concerns this clone: What it recognizes is unknown.

Sequencing was done on a sample of naive CD4+ T cells from PBMCs. Subset described: CD45RA+ positively selected. This TCR derives from a man aged 18 to 30 in good health. Some clones in this sample may be carry-over from other donors' samples.

In nucleotides, the CDR3 is TGTGCCAGCGGTGGCGCGGGAGGGCCCGGGGAGCTGTTTTTT. It yields the protein CASGGAGGPGELFF. The chain recombines TRBV28 with TRBJ2-2; 9 nucleotides match TRBD2. The junction had 7 bases not matched to a gene; V was cut back by 8 bases and J by 6 bases. Per the germline V gene, CDR1 is MDHEN and CDR2 is SYDVKM. The CDR3 length is 14 residues.